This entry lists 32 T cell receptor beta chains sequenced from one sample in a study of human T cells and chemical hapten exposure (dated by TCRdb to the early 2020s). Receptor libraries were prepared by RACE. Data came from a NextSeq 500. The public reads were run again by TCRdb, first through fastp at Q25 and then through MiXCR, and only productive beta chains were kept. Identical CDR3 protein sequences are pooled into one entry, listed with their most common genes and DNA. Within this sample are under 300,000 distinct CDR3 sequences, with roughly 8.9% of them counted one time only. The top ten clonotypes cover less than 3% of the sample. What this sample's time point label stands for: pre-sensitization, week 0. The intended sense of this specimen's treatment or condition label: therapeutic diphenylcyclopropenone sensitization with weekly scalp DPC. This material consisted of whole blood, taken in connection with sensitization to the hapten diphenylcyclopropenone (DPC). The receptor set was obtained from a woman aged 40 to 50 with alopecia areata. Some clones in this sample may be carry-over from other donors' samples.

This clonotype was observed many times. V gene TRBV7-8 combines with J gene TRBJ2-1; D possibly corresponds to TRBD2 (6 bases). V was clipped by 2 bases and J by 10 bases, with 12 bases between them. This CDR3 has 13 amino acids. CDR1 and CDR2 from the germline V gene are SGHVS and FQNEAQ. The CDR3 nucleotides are TGTGCCAGCAGCTTATCGCCGGAGGGCGAGCAGTTCTTC. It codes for CASSLSPEGEQFF.

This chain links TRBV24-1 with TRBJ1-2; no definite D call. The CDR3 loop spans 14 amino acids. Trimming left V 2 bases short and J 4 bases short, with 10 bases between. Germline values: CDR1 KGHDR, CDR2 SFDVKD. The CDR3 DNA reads TGTGCCACCAGTGATTCCGGCCAGCGCTATGGCTACACCTTC. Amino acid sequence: CATSDSGQRYGYTF.

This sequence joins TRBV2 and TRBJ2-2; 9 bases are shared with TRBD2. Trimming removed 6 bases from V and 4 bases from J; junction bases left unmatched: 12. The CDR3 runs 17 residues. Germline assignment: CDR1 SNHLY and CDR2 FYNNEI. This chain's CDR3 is CASSQRRLAESTGELFF. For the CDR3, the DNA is TGTGCCAGCAGCCAAAGAAGACTAGCGGAGTCCACCGGGGAGCTGTTTTTT.

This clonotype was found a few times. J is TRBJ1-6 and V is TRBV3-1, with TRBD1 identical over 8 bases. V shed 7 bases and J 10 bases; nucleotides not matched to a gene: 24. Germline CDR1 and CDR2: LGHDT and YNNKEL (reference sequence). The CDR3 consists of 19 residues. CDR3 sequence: CASTVLIARGQGGWSPLHF. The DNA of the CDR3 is TGTGCCAGCACCGTACTCATAGCCCGAGGACAGGGAGGATGGTCACCCCTCCACTTT.

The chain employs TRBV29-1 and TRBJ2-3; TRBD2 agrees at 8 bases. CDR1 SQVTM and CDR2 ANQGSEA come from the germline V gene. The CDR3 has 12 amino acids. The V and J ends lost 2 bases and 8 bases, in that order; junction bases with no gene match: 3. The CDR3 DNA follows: TGCAGCGTTGAACCTAGCGGGTCTACGCAGTATTTT. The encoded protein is CSVEPSGSTQYF.

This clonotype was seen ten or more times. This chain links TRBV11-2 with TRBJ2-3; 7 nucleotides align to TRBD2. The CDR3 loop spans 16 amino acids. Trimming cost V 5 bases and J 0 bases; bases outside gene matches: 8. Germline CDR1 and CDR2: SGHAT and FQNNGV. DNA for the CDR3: TGTGCCAGCAGCCCCTACCTAGCGGAAAGCACAGATACGCAGTATTTT. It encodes CASSPYLAESTDTQYF.

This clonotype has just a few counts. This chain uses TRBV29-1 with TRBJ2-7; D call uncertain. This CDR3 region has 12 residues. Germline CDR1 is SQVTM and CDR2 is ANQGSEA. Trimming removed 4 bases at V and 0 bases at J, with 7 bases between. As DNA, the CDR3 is TGCAGCGTTGCGGGTACCTCCTACGAGCAGTACTTC. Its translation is CSVAGTSYEQYF.

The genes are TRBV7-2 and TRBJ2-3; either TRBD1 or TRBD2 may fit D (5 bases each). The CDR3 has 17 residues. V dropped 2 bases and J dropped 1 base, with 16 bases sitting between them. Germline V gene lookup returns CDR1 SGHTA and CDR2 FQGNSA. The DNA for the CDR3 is TGTGCCAGCAGCTTATCTAGCCCGGGACGGGGCACAGATACGCAGTATTTT. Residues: CASSLSSPGRGTDTQYF.

The CDR3 is CASSLAPGPYNEQFF. The CDR3 DNA follows: TGCGCCAGCAGCTTGGCCCCGGGGCCATACAATGAGCAGTTCTTC. This chain connects TRBV5-1 to TRBJ2-1; D assignment may be TRBD1 or TRBD2 (5 bases each). Trimming cost V 0 bases and J 4 bases, with 11 bases left between them. Germline CDR1 reads SGHRS; CDR2 reads YFSETQ. The CDR3 has 15 amino acids.

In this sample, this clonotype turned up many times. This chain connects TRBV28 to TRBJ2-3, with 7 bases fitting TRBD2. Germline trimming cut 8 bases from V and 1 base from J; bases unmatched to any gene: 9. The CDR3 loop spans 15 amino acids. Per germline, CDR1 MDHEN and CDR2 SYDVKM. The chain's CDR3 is CASWEGLSGTDTQYF. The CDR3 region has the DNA TGTGCCAGCTGGGAGGGACTATCCGGCACAGATACGCAGTATTTT.

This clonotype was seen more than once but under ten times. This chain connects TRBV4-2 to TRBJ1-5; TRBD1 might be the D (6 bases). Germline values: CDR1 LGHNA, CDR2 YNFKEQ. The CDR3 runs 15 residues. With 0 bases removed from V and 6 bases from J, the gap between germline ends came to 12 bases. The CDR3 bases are TGTGCCAGCAGCCAAGATGGGGGGGCAGGTCAGCCCCAGCATTTT. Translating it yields CASSQDGGAGQPQHF.

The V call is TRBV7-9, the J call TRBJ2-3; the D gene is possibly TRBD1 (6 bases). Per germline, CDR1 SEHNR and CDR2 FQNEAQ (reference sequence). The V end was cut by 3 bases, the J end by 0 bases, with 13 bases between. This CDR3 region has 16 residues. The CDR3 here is CASSFPLGGSTDTQYF. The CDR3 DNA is TGTGCCAGCAGCTTCCCCTTAGGGGGTAGCACAGATACGCAGTATTTT.

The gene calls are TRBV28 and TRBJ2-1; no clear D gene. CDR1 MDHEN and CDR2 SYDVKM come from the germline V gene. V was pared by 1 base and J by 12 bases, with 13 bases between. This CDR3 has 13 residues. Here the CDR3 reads CASSLSEPARQFF. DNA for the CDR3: TGTGCCAGCAGTTTATCGGAGCCTGCCCGGCAGTTCTTC.

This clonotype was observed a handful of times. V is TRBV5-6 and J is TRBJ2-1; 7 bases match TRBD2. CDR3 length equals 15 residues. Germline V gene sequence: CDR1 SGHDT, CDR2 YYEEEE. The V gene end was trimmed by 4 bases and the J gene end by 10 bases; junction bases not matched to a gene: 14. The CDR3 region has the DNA TGTGCCAGCAGCCCCGCGGCTAGCGGAGGCCAGGAGCAGTTCTTC. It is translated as CASSPAASGGQEQFF.

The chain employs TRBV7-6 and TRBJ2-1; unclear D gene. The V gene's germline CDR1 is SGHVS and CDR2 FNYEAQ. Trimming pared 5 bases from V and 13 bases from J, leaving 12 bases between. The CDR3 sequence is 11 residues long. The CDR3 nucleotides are TGTGCCAGCAGCAATGGACCCGCACAGTTCTTC. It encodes CASSNGPAQFF.

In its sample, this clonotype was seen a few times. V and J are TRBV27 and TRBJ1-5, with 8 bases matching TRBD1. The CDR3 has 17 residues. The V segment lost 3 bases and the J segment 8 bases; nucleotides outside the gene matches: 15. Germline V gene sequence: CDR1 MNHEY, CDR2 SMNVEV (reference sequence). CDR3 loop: CASSFGRGRQGLKPQHF. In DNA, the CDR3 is TGTGCCAGCAGTTTTGGCCGCGGTCGACAGGGGTTAAAGCCCCAGCATTTT.

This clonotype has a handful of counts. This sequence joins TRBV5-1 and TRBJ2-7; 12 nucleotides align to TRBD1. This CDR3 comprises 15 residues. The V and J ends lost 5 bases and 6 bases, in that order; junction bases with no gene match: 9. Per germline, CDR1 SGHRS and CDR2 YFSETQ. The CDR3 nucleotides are TGCGCCAGCAGACCGCCGGGACAGGGGGCCTCCGAGCAGTACTTC. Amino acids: CASRPPGQGASEQYF.

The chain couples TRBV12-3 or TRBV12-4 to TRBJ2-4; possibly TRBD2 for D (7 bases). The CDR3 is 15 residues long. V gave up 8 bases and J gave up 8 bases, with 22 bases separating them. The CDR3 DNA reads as TGTGCCAGCCGGAATAACCTACGGGGGGCAGACATTCAGTACTTC. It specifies CASRNNLRGADIQYF.

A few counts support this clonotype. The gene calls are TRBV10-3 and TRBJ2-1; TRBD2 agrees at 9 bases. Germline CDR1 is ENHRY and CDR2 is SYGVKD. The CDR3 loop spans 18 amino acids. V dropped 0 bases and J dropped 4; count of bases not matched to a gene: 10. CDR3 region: CAISESKLDSGGYNEQFF. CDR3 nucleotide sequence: TGTGCCATCAGTGAGTCCAAACTCGATAGCGGGGGTTACAATGAGCAGTTCTTC.

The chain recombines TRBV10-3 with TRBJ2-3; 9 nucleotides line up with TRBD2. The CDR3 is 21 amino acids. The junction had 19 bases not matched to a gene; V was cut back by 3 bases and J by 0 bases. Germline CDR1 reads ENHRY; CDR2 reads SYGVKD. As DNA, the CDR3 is TGTGCCATCAGTGATTCATCGCTAGCGGGAAGGATTAGGGAGAGCACAGATACGCAGTATTTT. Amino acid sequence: CAISDSSLAGRIRESTDTQYF.

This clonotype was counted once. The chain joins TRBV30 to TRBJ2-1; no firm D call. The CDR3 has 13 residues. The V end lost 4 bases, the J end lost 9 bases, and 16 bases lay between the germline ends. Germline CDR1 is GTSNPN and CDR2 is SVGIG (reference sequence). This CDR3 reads CAWTYPGLREQFF. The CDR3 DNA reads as TGTGCCTGGACCTATCCAGGTTTACGTGAGCAGTTCTTC. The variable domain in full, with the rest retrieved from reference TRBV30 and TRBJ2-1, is SQTIHQWPATLVQPVGSPLSLECTVEGTSNPNLYWYRQAAGRGLQLLFYSVGIGQISSEVPQNLSASRPQDRQFILSSKKLLLSDSGFYLCAWTYPGLREQFFGPGTRLTVL.

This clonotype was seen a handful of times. CDR3 sequence: CASSSRTGDYEQYF. For the CDR3, the DNA is TGTGCCAGCAGCTCCCGGACAGGGGACTACGAGCAGTACTTC. V gene TRBV7-2 combines with J gene TRBJ2-7; TRBD1 matches at 9 bases. CDR3 length equals 14 residues. V was clipped by 4 bases and J by 3 bases; unmatched bases: 4. Germline loops: CDR1 SGHTA, CDR2 FQGNSA.

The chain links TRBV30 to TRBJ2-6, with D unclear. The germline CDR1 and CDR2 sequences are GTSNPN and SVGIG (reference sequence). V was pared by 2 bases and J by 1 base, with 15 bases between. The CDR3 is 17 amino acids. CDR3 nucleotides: TGTGCCTGGAGTACTCTTCTTCGGATGTCTGGGGCCAACGTCCTGACTTTC. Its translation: CAWSTLLRMSGANVLTF.

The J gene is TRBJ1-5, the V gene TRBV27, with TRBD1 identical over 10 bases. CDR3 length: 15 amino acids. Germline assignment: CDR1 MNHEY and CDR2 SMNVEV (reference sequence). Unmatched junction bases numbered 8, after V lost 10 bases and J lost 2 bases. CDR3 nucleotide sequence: TGTGCCACCAGAATTGGGACAGGGGGCAATCAGCCCCAGCATTTT. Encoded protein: CATRIGTGGNQPQHF.

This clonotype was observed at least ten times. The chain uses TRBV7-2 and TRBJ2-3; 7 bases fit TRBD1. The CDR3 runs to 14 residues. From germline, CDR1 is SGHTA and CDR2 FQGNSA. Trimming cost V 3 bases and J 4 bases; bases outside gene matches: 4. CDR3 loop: CASSFLTGSDTQYF. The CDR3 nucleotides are TGTGCCAGCAGCTTCCTGACAGGGTCAGATACGCAGTATTTT.

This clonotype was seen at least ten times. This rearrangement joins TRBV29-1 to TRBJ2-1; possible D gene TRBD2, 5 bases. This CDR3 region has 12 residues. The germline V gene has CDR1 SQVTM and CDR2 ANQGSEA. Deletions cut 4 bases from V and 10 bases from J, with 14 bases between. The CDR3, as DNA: TGCAGCGTTGGAGGGTGGGAGAGGGAGCAGTTCTTC. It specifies CSVGGWEREQFF.

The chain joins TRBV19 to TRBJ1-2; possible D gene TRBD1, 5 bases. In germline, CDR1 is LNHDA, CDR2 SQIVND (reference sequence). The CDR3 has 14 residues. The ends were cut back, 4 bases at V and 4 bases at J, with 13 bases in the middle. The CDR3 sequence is CASSRTTATYGYTF. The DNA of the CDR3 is TGTGCCAGTAGTAGAACGACAGCAACCTATGGCTACACCTTC.

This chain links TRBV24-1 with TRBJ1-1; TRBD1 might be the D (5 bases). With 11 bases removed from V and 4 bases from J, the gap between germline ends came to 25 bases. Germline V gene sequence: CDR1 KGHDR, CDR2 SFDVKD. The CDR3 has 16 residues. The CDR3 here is CASQHFSGIVSTEAFF. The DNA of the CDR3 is TGTGCCAGCCAACACTTCTCAGGGATTGTCAGCACTGAAGCTTTCTTT.

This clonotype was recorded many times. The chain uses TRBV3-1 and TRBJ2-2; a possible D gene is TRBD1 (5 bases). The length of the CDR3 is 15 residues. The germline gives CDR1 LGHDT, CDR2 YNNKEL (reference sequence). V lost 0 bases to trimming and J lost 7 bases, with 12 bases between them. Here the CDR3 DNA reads TGTGCCAGCAGCCAAGATACCAGGGCAGTCGGGGAGCTGTTTTTT. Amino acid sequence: CASSQDTRAVGELFF.

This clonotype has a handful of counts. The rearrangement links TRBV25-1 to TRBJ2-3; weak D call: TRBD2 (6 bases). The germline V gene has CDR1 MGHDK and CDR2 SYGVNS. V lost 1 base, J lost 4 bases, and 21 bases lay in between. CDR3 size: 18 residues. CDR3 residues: CASSEFRGGLGGADTQYF. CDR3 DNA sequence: TGTGCCAGCAGTGAATTTCGCGGCGGGCTGGGAGGCGCAGATACGCAGTATTTT. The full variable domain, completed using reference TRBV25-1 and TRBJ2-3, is EADIYQTPRYLVIGTGKKITLECSQTMGHDKMYWYQQDPGMELHLIHYSYGVNSTEKGDLSSESTVSRIRTEHFPLTLESARPSHTSQYLCASSEFRGGLGGADTQYFGPGTRLTVL.

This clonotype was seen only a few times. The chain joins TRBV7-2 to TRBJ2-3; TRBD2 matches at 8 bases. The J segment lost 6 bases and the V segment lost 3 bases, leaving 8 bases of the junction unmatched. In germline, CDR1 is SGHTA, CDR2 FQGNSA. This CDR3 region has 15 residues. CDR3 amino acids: CASSFAGGGWDTQYF. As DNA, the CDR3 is TGTGCCAGCAGCTTCGCGGGAGGAGGCTGGGATACGCAGTATTTT.

CDR3 sequence: CASSPDRGSEKLFF. The CDR3 nucleotides are TGTGCCAGCAGCCCTGACAGGGGAAGCGAAAAACTGTTTTTT. The gene calls are TRBV7-2 and TRBJ1-4, with 8 bases aligning to TRBD1. Losses at the gene ends were 5 bases for V and 8 bases for J; bases not matched to a gene: 7. The CDR3 covers 14 residues. Germline-derived CDR1 and CDR2 are SGHTA and FQGNSA.